Given below is one T cell receptor beta chain in context. Its antigen is undetermined. The gene symbols are mouse symbols. The read ends 1 residue before the CDR3 terminus; that terminus is restored from the germline J gene. These data originate in a study of tissue T cells after allogeneic stem cell transplantation. Study-wide findings and caveats: Tissue-detected TCR repertoire was only partly captured by blood and spleen T cells.

Here immunoSEQ multiplex PCR was the method, and the copy in TCRdb shows in-frame clones only, minus some. The repertoire holds more than 40,000 clones, about three quarters seen once, with 0.55% in the top ten. The germline CDR1 and CDR2 sequences are NNHDY and SYVADS. This CDR3 is built from 16 residues. The V gene end was trimmed by 0 bases and the J gene end by 0 bases; junction bases not matched to a gene: 1. The sequenced sample consisted of sorted cells pooled from one or two spleens. This receptor was taken from a pool of C57BL/6 mice in good health. The V call is TRBV13-3, the J call TRBJ1-2; 11 nucleotides agree with TRBD1. Partial CDR3 DNA: TGTGCCAGCAGTGATGGGACAGGGGGCGCAAACTCCGACTACACC. Amino acid sequence: CASSDGTGGANSDYT. The whole CDR3 reads CASSDGTGGANSDYTF.